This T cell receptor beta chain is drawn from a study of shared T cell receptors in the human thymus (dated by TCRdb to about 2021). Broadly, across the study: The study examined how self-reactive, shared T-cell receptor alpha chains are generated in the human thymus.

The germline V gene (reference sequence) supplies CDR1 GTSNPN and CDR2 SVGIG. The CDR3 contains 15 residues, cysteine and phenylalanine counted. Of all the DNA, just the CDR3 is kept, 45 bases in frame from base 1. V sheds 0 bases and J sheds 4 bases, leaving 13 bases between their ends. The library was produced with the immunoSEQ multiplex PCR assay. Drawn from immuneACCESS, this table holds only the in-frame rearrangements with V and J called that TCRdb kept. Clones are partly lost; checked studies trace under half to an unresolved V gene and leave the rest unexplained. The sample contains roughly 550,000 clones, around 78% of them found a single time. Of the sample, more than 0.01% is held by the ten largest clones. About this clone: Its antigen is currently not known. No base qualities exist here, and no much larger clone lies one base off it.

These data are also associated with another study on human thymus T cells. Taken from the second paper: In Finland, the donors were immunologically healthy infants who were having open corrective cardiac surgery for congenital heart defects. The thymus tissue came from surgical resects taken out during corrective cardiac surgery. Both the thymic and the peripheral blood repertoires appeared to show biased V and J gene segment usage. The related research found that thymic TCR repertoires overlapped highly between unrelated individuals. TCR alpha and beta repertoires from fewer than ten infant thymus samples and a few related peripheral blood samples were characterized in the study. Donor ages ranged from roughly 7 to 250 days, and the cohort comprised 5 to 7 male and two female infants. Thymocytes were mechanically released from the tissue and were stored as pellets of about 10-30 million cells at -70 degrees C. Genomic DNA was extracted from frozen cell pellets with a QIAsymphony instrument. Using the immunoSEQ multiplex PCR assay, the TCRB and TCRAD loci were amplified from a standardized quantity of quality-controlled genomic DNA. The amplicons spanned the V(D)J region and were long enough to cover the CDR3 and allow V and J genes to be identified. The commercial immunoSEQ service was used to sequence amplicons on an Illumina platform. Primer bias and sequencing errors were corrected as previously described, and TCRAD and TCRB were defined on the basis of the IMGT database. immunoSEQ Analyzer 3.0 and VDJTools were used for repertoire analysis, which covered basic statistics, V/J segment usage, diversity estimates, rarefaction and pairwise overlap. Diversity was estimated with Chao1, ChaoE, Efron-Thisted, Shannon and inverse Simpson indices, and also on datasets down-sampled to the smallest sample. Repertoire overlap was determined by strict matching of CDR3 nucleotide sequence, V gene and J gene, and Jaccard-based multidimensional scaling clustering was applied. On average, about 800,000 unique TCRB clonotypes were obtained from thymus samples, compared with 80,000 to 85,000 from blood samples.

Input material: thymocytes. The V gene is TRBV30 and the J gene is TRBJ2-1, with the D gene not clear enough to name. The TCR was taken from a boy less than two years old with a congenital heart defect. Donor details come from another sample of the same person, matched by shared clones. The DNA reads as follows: TGTGCCTGGAGTGTGAGGCTCCCAGATTACAATGAGCAGTTCTTC. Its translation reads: CAWSVRLPDYNEQFF.